This section outlines one TCR beta chain sequence together with its context. As yet, its antigen is unknown. Germline CDR1 reads SGHRS; CDR2 reads YFSETQ. The CDR3 spans 15 residues. Trimming at V came to 3 bases and at J to 0 bases, leaving 2 bases not matched to a gene. This specimen belongs to a study of Ad26.COV2.S vaccination and SARS-CoV-2 variants. About the research overall: This donor came from the COV1001 trial of Ad26.COV2.S. The study gave Ad26.COV2.S intramuscularly, once or twice 56 days apart.

Whole-study results and caveats: Substantial response breadth was reportedly seen for spike-specific CD8+ and CD4+ T cells after vaccination.

Treatment: 15 to 20 received Ad26.COV2.S at low or high dose, single or two shots; about five received placebo; per-sample allocation not given. The samples date from day 63 after the first vaccine or placebo injection. As its vector, the vaccine had Ad26, which expressed Wuhan-strain SARS-CoV-2 spike. Repertoires were generated with immunoSEQ multiplex PCR, while TCRdb's copy carries only in-frame clones and drops some. The table includes about 350,000 clones, roughly nine tenths detected once. The sample was peripheral blood, taken in a trial of Ad26.COV2.S vaccine versus placebo. The chain couples TRBV5-1 to TRBJ2-2; 7 nucleotides match TRBD1. The sequence came from a person between 18 and 60 years old who received the Ad26.COV2.S COVID-19 vaccine or a placebo. The CDR3 sequence: CASSWTGSNTGELFF. The CDR3 nucleotides read TGCGCCAGCAGCTGGACAGGCTCGAACACCGGGGAGCTGTTTTTT.